The clone carrying this T cell receptor (beta chain) was recorded a few times. Its antigen remains unidentified. The protocol was immunoSEQ multiplex PCR, while the TCRdb copy is restricted to in-frame clones and leaves out a portion. The repertoire holds about 96,000 clones, with 75% to 85% as singletons. The entry originates in a study of memory CD4+ T cells and cytomegalovirus serostatus. CDR3 length: 13 amino acids. Germline V gene sequence: CDR1 MNHEY, CDR2 SMNVEV (reference sequence). Between the trimmed V and J ends, which lost 5 bases and 4 bases, there was a span of 12 bases. Study results and limitations: CD4+ memory repertoires contained about 40% of the roughly 160 reported CMV TCRbeta sequences.

The sort gate was single viable CD3+CD4+CD8-CD45RO+ cells for memory CD4+ T cells. The chain combines TRBV27 with TRBJ2-7; D ambiguous. Source material: memory CD4+ T cells from blood. The receptor was isolated from an adult in good health and CMV-seropositive. The CDR3 DNA is TGTGCCAGCAGTCCGACGGACGGGTACGAGCAGTACTTC. Protein sequence: CASSPTDGYEQYF.